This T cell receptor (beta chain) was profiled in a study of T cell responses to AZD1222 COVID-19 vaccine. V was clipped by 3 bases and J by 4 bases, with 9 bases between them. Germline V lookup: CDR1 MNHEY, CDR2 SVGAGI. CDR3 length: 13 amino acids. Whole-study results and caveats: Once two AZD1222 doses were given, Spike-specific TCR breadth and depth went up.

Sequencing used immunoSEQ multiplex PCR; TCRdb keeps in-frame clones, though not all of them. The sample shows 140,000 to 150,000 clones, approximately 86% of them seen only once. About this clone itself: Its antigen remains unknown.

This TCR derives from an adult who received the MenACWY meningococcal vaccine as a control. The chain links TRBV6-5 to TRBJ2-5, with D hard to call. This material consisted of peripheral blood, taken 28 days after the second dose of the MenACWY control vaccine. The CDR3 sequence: CASSYGLRETQYF. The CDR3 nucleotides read TGTGCCAGCAGTTATGGGTTACGAGAGACCCAGTACTTC.